What follows are 26 T cell receptor beta chains derived from one specimen sequenced in a study of T cells in Graves' hyperthyroidism and ophthalmopathy. TCR beta CDR3 regions were amplified from RNA. When the TCR CDR3 underwent first-round RT-PCR, the HTBI primer set was used. TCRdb passed the multiplex PCR reads through MiXCR, listing each CDR3 protein once. The repertoire holds 370,000 or so distinct CDR3 sequences, with approximately 12% as singletons. Specimen: blood. The receptors come from a young man with Graves' hyperthyroidism that later progressed to Graves' ophthalmopathy.

The V and J genes are TRBV5-1 and TRBJ1-6, with a tentative D call TRBD1 (5 bases). Trimming took 7 bases from V and 1 from J, leaving 9 bases between them. Germline CDR1 reads SGHRS; CDR2 reads YFSETQ. The CDR3 has 14 residues. CDR3 in DNA: TGCGCCAGCTCCAGGGAGTCCTATAATTCACCCCTCCACTTT. It yields the protein CASSRESYNSPLHF.

This chain uses TRBV30 with TRBJ2-7, with D unclear. V was cut by 5 bases and J by 2 bases, with 13 bases left in between. This CDR3 spans 13 amino acids. The germline V gene has CDR1 GTSNPN and CDR2 SVGIG (reference sequence). The CDR3 nucleotides are TGTGCCTGGGGAATCGGGCCTCCCTACGAGCAGTACTTC. This encodes CAWGIGPPYEQYF.

This clonotype was detected many times. This chain joins TRBV6-5 and TRBJ1-5; D is ambiguous. Germline assignment: CDR1 MNHEY and CDR2 SVGAGI. The CDR3 is 13 amino acids. V shed 2 bases and J shed 1 base, with 3 bases lying between them. The CDR3: CASSYKSNQPQHF. CDR3 sequence (DNA): TGTGCCAGCAGTTACAAAAGCAATCAGCCCCAGCATTTT.

In its sample, this clonotype was seen many times. The chain couples TRBV19 to TRBJ2-1, with D tentatively TRBD1 (5 bases). The length of the CDR3 is 17 residues. CDR1 is LNHDA and CDR2 is SQIVND in the germline V gene (reference sequence). V gave up 5 bases and J gave up 1 base, with 18 bases separating them. The CDR3 is CASSGAYQSPSYNEQFF. The DNA of the CDR3 is TGTGCCAGTAGTGGGGCCTATCAGTCCCCATCCTACAATGAGCAGTTCTTC.

This clonotype was detected many times. The rearrangement links TRBV6-1 to TRBJ1-6; D is unclear. The CDR3 length is 16 residues. V was trimmed by 1 base and J by 7 bases, leaving 14 bases between them. Germline CDR1 reads MNHNS; CDR2 reads SASEGT. CDR3 loop: CASSEVGPIPNSPLHF. The CDR3 region has the DNA TGTGCCAGCAGTGAAGTGGGCCCGATCCCGAATTCACCCCTCCACTTT.

This clonotype occurred a few times. Its ends do not fully match the called genes, so a read error is possible. V gene TRBV9 combines with J gene TRBJ1-1, with D uncertain. The CDR3 totals 17 residues. CDR1 is SGDLS, CDR2 YYNGEE, per germline. The CDR3 loop is CASSVGLLSSMNTEASF. The CDR3 DNA sequence: TGTGCCAGCAGCGTAGGCCTCCTATCCAGCATGAACACTGAAGCTTCCTTT.

This clonotype was detected many times. The chain recombines TRBV11-2 with TRBJ1-3; tentative D call: TRBD1 (5 bases). The CDR3 is made up of 17 amino acids. CDR1 is SGHAT, CDR2 FQNNGV, per germline. Trimming removed 5 bases at V and 2 bases at J, with 19 bases between. CDR3 amino acids: CASSPRGGAATGNTIYF. The DNA for the CDR3 is TGTGCCAGCAGCCCAAGGGGCGGGGCGGCGACTGGAAACACCATATATTTT.

This clonotype has only a few counts. The chain carries TRBV18 and TRBJ2-7; tentatively, D is TRBD2 (5 bases). Per germline, CDR1 KGHSH and CDR2 LQKENI. CDR3 length equals 15 residues. The germline V and J ends were trimmed by 4 bases and 0 bases, with 13 bases remaining between them. CDR3 protein: CASSHSGGGSYEQYF. CDR3 coding DNA: TGTGCCAGCTCACACTCCGGTGGAGGCTCCTACGAGCAGTACTTC.

The V call is TRBV25-1, the J call TRBJ2-3; 11 bases are a match to TRBD2. This CDR3 region has 17 residues. Germline V gives CDR1 MGHDK, CDR2 SYGVNS. V was pared by 3 bases and J by 6 bases, with 11 bases of the junction left unmatched. Here the CDR3 reads CASSESQKLAGVDTQYF. The CDR3, as DNA: TGTGCCAGCAGTGAGTCCCAAAAACTAGCGGGGGTGGATACGCAGTATTTT. The full variable domain, rest sourced from reference TRBV25-1 and TRBJ2-3, is EADIYQTPRYLVIGTGKKITLECSQTMGHDKMYWYQQDPGMELHLIHYSYGVNSTEKGDLSSESTVSRIRTEHFPLTLESARPSHTSQYLCASSESQKLAGVDTQYFGPGTRLTVL.

There are a few counts of this clonotype. The chain employs TRBV9 and TRBJ2-7; 7 bases are shared with TRBD1. The CDR3 has 16 amino acids. The germline V gene encodes CDR1 SGDLS and CDR2 YYNGEE. With V trimmed by 4 bases and J by 3 bases, 13 bases remained unmatched. CDR3 in DNA: TGTGCCAGCAGCCCTCAGGGACAGTACTCTGACTACGAGCAGTACTTC. Protein: CASSPQGQYSDYEQYF.

This clonotype was picked up a small number of times. This chain links TRBV7-9 with TRBJ2-5, with 8 bases fitting TRBD2. The germline V gene encodes CDR1 SEHNR and CDR2 FQNEAQ (reference sequence). The CDR3 extends over 15 amino acids. V lost 4 bases and J lost 5; bases outside the gene matches: 9. CDR3 nucleotides: TGTGCCAGCAGCTCCCCGAGCGGGGGAGTTGAGACCCAGTACTTC. It yields the protein CASSSPSGGVETQYF.

This clonotype came up many times. V usage is TRBV5-8 and J usage is TRBJ1-2; no clear D. The CDR3 covers 14 residues. Germline V lookup: CDR1 SGHTS, CDR2 YDEGEE. V was pared by 1 base and J by 0 bases, with 7 bases between. CDR3 amino acids: CASSLLVTNYGYTF. The CDR3 DNA follows: TGTGCCAGCAGCTTGCTGGTCACTAACTATGGCTACACCTTC.

This clonotype showed up just a few times. The chain carries TRBV5-1 and TRBJ2-6, with D tentatively TRBD1 (5 bases). Germline CDR1 SGHRS, CDR2 YFSETQ. The CDR3 runs 18 residues. V lost 3 bases and J 4 bases, leaving 20 bases between the germline ends. CDR3 protein: CASSWGQGASLGANVLTF. In nucleotides, the CDR3 is TGCGCCAGCAGCTGGGGTCAAGGGGCCTCTCTAGGGGCCAACGTCCTGACTTTC.

This clonotype was seen ten or more times. The genes are TRBV12-3 or TRBV12-4 and TRBJ2-3, with TRBD2 identical over 11 bases. The CDR3 runs to 17 residues. V shed 3 bases and J 2 bases; nucleotides not matched to a gene: 7. The CDR3 region has the DNA TGTGCCAGCAGTTTCACCGCTAGCGGGGGGATCACAGATACGCAGTATTTT. Protein sequence: CASSFTASGGITDTQYF.

V gene TRBV12-3 or TRBV12-4 combines with J gene TRBJ1-6, with 8 bases aligning to TRBD1. CDR3 size: 14 residues. Trimming at V came to 6 bases and at J to 7 bases, leaving 5 bases not matched to a gene. The chain's CDR3 is CASRRTGSNSPLHF. The CDR3 DNA is TGTGCCAGCAGACGGACAGGGAGCAATTCACCCCTCCACTTT.

This clonotype was observed a single time. This may stem from a read error, because a much larger clone lies one nucleotide away. The chain has TRBV11-2 and TRBJ2-7, with a tentative D call TRBD2 (6 bases). Germline CDR1 reads SGHAT; CDR2 reads FQNNGV. With 7 bases removed from V and 5 bases from J, the gap between germline ends came to 15 bases. This CDR3 has 13 residues. The CDR3 protein is CASNFGGRNEQYF. The CDR3 DNA reads as TGTGCCAGCAACTTCGGGGGTCGGAACGAGCAGTACTTC. The entire variable domain, with the rest obtained from reference TRBV11-2 and TRBJ2-7, is as follows: EAGVAQSPRYKIIEKRQSVAFWCNPISGHATLYWYQQILGQGPKLLIQFQNNGVVDDSQLPKDRFSAERLKGVDSTLKIQPAKLEDSAVYLCASNFGGRNEQYFGPGTRLTVT.

This clonotype was picked up a small number of times. The rearrangement uses TRBV30 and TRBJ1-5; no firm D call. V was clipped by 8 bases and J by 3 bases, with 14 bases between them. This CDR3 spans 13 amino acids. The germline V gene encodes CDR1 GTSNPN and CDR2 SVGIG (reference sequence). The CDR3 DNA is TGTGCCATGACAAAGACCAACAATCAGCCCCAGCATTTT. Protein: CAMTKTNNQPQHF.

This clonotype was observed at least ten times. The gene calls are TRBV5-6 and TRBJ2-5, with D possibly matching TRBD1 (6 bases). CDR3 length: 15 residues. V was shortened by 0 bases and J by 5 bases, with 14 bases between the two germline ends. CDR1 and CDR2 (germline): SGHDT, YYEEEE. CDR3 nucleotides: TGTGCCAGCAGCTTGGCCTTCAGGGGTGGGGAGACCCAGTACTTC. Protein sequence: CASSLAFRGGETQYF.

This clonotype was counted at least ten times. This chain joins TRBV5-8 and TRBJ1-2; a possible D gene is TRBD1 (6 bases). Germline CDR1 reads SGHTS; CDR2 reads YDEGEE. V was trimmed by 0 bases and J by 4 bases, leaving 13 bases between them. The CDR3 is 15 residues long. Written as DNA, the CDR3 is TGTGCCAGCAGCTTGGGGCAGGGGCCAGCCTATGGCTACACCTTC. Protein product: CASSLGQGPAYGYTF.

V is TRBV11-2 and J is TRBJ2-7; tentatively, D is TRBD2 (6 bases). Germline CDR1 is SGHAT and CDR2 is FQNNGV. CDR3 length equals 14 residues. V shed 1 base and J shed 3 bases, with 10 bases lying between them. CDR3 sequence reads: CASSLVRGVYEQYF. The CDR3 region has the DNA TGTGCCAGCAGCTTAGTGCGGGGAGTCTACGAGCAGTACTTC.

Concerning this clonotype: This may be a read error: a much more frequent sequence differs by one nucleotide. The gene calls are TRBV19 and TRBJ1-2; 8 bases map to TRBD1. V shed 3 bases, J shed 2 bases, and the junction held 8 bases outside the gene matches. The germline V gene encodes CDR1 LNHDA and CDR2 SQIVND (reference sequence). The CDR3 sequence is 16 residues long. CDR3 bases: TGTGCCAGTAGTATCTCCTGGACAGGGAACAACTATGGCTACACCTTC. It codes for CASSISWTGNNYGYTF.

The sample holds many counts of this clonotype. This chain connects TRBV9 to TRBJ1-5; maybe TRBD1 (5 bases). In germline, CDR1 is SGDLS, CDR2 YYNGEE. This CDR3 has 13 amino acids. The V end was cut by 0 bases, the J end by 6 bases, with 7 bases between. The CDR3 protein is CASSVEGRQPQHF. CDR3 bases: TGTGCCAGCAGCGTAGAGGGACGTCAGCCCCAGCATTTT.

In this sample, this clonotype turned up a few times. The rearrangement links TRBV5-1 to TRBJ2-3; D is uncertain. Germline V gives CDR1 SGHRS, CDR2 YFSETQ. V was clipped by 0 bases and J by 4 bases, with 9 bases between them. This CDR3 contains 14 residues. The DNA of the CDR3 is TGCGCCAGCAGCTTGGCCGTCGTCTCAGATACGCAGTATTTT. Its translation: CASSLAVVSDTQYF.

The chain is built from TRBV29-1 and TRBJ2-7, with a tentative D call TRBD1 (5 bases). The V gene lost 0 bases and the J gene lost 3 bases, with 15 bases spanning the gap. The CDR3 is 15 amino acids. Germline V CDR1 and CDR2: SQVTM, ANQGSEA. CDR3 in amino acids: CSVEDASSQGYEQYF. The CDR3 nucleotides are TGCAGCGTTGAAGATGCGTCTTCCCAGGGCTACGAGCAGTACTTC.

This clonotype appeared many times. The V gene is TRBV12-3 or TRBV12-4, the J gene TRBJ1-2, with 9 bases that match TRBD1. This CDR3 spans 16 amino acids. With V trimmed by 6 bases and J by 0 bases, 8 bases remained unmatched. CDR3 sequence (DNA): TGTGCCAGCAGCTCCGGGACAGGGAGGGCTAACTATGGCTACACCTTC. It encodes CASSSGTGRANYGYTF.

This clonotype was detected ten times or more. CDR3 sequence (DNA): TGTGCCAGCTCACCGGGGACAGGGGAATACTACGAGCAGTACTTC. Translated: CASSPGTGEYYEQYF. The chain joins TRBV18 to TRBJ2-7, with TRBD1 identical over 10 bases. The J segment lost 3 bases and the V segment lost 3 bases, leaving 5 bases of the junction unmatched. This CDR3 has 15 residues. Germline V gives CDR1 KGHSH, CDR2 LQKENI.